Included here is one T cell receptor beta chain sequence, with context. Its target is unknown. Other nucleotide sequences from this sample produce the same CDR3. Assay used: immunoSEQ multiplex PCR; TCRdb lists only in-frame clones, some missing. In the table there are roughly 160,000 clones, 91% of which are singletons. CDR1 and CDR2 (germline): LGHNA, YSLEER. J lost 3 bases, V lost 4 bases, and 4 bases had no gene match. This CDR3 has 14 residues. This record comes from a study of T cell responses to AZD1222 COVID-19 vaccine. Study-level points and caveats: Females made up more of the donors, who were largely white British, and clonal diversity may have come out too low. Vaccine-associated CD4 TCRs spanned spike, dominant at 160-218 and 743-854. After the peak T cell response, and only then, were repertoires sampled.

V and J are TRBV4-3 and TRBJ2-7, with 9 bases identical to TRBD1. The sequence was collected from an adult in good health. The sequences come from peripheral blood, collected on day 0 of AZD1222 vaccination. The CDR3 DNA sequence: TGCGCCAGCAGCCTCCGGACAGGGGTCTACGAGCAGTACTTC. As protein: CASSLRTGVYEQYF.